The next 22 T cell receptor beta chains were all read from a single sample in a study of cytomegalovirus exposure and HLA in healthy donors. TCRdb's table, derived via immunoSEQ multiplex PCR, lists solely in-frame clones and lacks some. The data hold 120,000 to 150,000 clones, with roughly 90% observed a single time. The source material was PBMCs. The receptors derive from a man between 18 and 29 years old in good health and CMV-seronegative.

The sample holds one count of this clone. The chain combines TRBV10-3 with TRBJ2-7; 9 nucleotides align to TRBD1. Trimming took 6 bases from V and 2 from J; bases not matched to a gene: 2. CDR3 length: 13 amino acids. The germline CDR1 and CDR2 sequences are ENHRY and SYGVKD. CDR3 amino acids: CAISRQGAYEQYF. CDR3 coding DNA: TGTGCCATCAGCCGACAGGGGGCCTACGAGCAGTACTTC.

A single count supports this clone. V usage is TRBV19 and J usage is TRBJ1-5; 7 bases line up with TRBD1. This CDR3 region has 13 residues. The germline V gene has CDR1 LNHDA and CDR2 SQIVND (reference sequence). The ends lost 6 bases at V and 4 bases at J; junction bases unmatched: 3. The DNA of the CDR3 is TGTGCCAGTAGGACAGGGTGGAATCAGCCCCAGCATTTT. It codes for CASRTGWNQPQHF.

This chain connects TRBV9 to TRBJ1-2; D gene unclear. This CDR3 has 14 amino acids. V was shortened by 0 bases and J by 2 bases, with 8 bases between the two germline ends. CDR1 is SGDLS and CDR2 is YYNGEE in the germline V gene. CDR3 bases: TGTGCCAGCAGCGTAGTGGGAGAAAACTATGGCTACACCTTC. Protein: CASSVVGENYGYTF. The entire variable domain, with the rest obtained from reference TRBV9 and TRBJ1-2, is as follows: DSGVTQTPKHLITATGQRVTLRCSPRSGDLSVYWYQQSLDQGLQFLIQYYNGEERAKGNILERFSAQQFPDLHSELNLSSLELGDSALYFCASSVVGENYGYTFGSGTRLTVV.

The rearrangement links TRBV2 to TRBJ1-1, with D perhaps TRBD1 (6 bases). This CDR3 is built from 13 residues. V was clipped by 6 bases and J by 1 base, with 9 bases between them. Germline V gene sequence: CDR1 SNHLY, CDR2 FYNNEI. This chain's CDR3 is CASSGQQNTEAFF. In DNA form, the CDR3 reads TGTGCCAGCAGCGGACAGCAGAACACTGAAGCTTTCTTT.

This chain joins TRBV6-5 and TRBJ1-2; tentative D call: TRBD1 (5 bases). V lost 0 bases, J lost 0 bases, and 8 bases lay in between. CDR3 length: 15 residues. Germline V gene data show CDR1 as MNHEY and CDR2 as SVGAGI. CDR3 residues: CASSYSTVTNYGYTF. The CDR3, as DNA: TGTGCCAGCAGTTACTCGACAGTGACTAACTATGGCTACACCTTC.

Here the CDR3 DNA reads TGTGCCAGCAGCCGAGGACTAGCGGGAGTGTTGGGGGAGCTGTTTTTT. Protein product: CASSRGLAGVLGELFF. J is TRBJ2-2 and V is TRBV7-6, with TRBD2 identical over 13 bases. V was clipped by 5 bases and J by 8 bases; unmatched bases: 8. The CDR3 sequence is 16 residues long. Germline CDR1 and CDR2: SGHVS and FNYEAQ.

This chain uses TRBV2 with TRBJ2-7, with 9 bases aligning to TRBD2. Germline lookup yields CDR1 SNHLY and CDR2 FYNNEI. The CDR3 is 15 residues long. The ends lost 3 bases at V and 4 bases at J; junction bases unmatched: 7. In DNA form, the CDR3 reads TGTGCCAGCAGTGAGGCGGGAGGGCCCGTTTACGAGCAGTACGTC. Its protein is CASSEAGGPVYEQYV.

V and J are TRBV7-9 and TRBJ1-1, with 8 bases identical to TRBD1. V lost 5 bases and J lost 8; bases outside the gene matches: 4. Germline V gives CDR1 SEHNR, CDR2 FQNEAQ (reference sequence). This CDR3 is built from 12 residues. The CDR3 DNA sequence: TGTGCCAGCAGCCACAGGACAGGGGAAGCTTTCTTT. It yields the protein CASSHRTGEAFF.

The rearrangement links TRBV21-1 to TRBJ2-7; the D segment call TRBD2 is taken from the table without a DNA check. TRBV21-1 is annotated as a pseudogene. This CDR3 has 15 amino acids. The CDR3 DNA reads TGTGCCAGCAGTGTGGGACTAGCGGGAGGGCGAGAGCAGTACGTC. Protein: CASSVGLAGGREQYV.

The chain recombines TRBV7-2 with TRBJ2-7; TRBD2 aligns across 10 bases. The CDR3 is 15 residues long. The V gene end was trimmed by 6 bases and the J gene end by 1 base; junction bases not matched to a gene: 6. Germline V gene data show CDR1 as SGHTA and CDR2 as FQGNSA. The CDR3 here is CASSFLAGGSYEQYF. The DNA of the CDR3 is TGTGCCAGCAGTTTTTTAGCGGGGGGATCCTACGAGCAGTACTTC.

The rearrangement uses TRBV2 and TRBJ1-5; D perhaps matches TRBD1 (5 bases). Trimming cost V 8 bases and J 2 bases, with 13 bases left between them. CDR3 length: 14 amino acids. CDR1 is SNHLY, CDR2 FYNNEI, per germline. CDR3 bases: TGTGCCAGCGTTAGGGACTTAGGCAATCAGCCCCAGCATTTT. Translating gives CASVRDLGNQPQHF.

J is TRBJ2-5 and V is TRBV20-1; D call uncertain. V gave up 7 bases and J gave up 4 bases, with 10 bases separating them. The CDR3 is 11 amino acids. Germline V lookup: CDR1 DFQATT, CDR2 SNEGSKA (reference sequence). The CDR3 bases are TGCAGTGGCGCCGCGAGAGAGACCCAGTACTTC. It yields the protein CSGAARETQYF.

The chain uses TRBV7-6 and TRBJ1-1; 7 nucleotides agree with TRBD1. This CDR3 region has 12 residues. CDR1 and CDR2 (germline): SGHVS, FNYEAQ. The J segment lost 5 bases and the V segment lost 5 bases, leaving 2 bases of the junction unmatched. CDR3 loop: CASSPGQTEAFF. Written as DNA, the CDR3 is TGTGCCAGCAGCCCGGGACAGACTGAAGCTTTCTTT.

This chain joins TRBV5-8 and TRBJ1-4, with 7 bases lining up with TRBD1. This CDR3 is 14 amino acids long. The V and J ends lost 4 bases and 4 bases, in that order; junction bases with no gene match: 4. Germline V gene data show CDR1 as SGHTS and CDR2 as YDEGEE. The chain's CDR3 is CASSPQGVNEKLFF. As DNA, the CDR3 is TGTGCCAGCAGCCCCCAGGGGGTTAATGAAAAACTGTTTTTT. The complete variable domain, with remaining parts taken from reference TRBV5-8 and TRBJ1-4, reads EAGVTQSPTHLIKTRGQQATLRCSPISGHTSVYWYQQALGLGLQFLLWYDEGEERNRGNFPPRFSGRQFPNYSSELNVNALELEDSALYLCASSPQGVNEKLFFGSGTQLSVL.

This chain joins TRBV6-5 and TRBJ1-2; D not resolved. Trimming cost V 6 bases and J 3 bases, with 17 bases left between them. The CDR3 sequence is 15 residues long. Looked up from germline, CDR1 is MNHEY and CDR2 is SVGAGI. Here the CDR3 DNA reads TGTGCCAGCAGCCCAGAACTACCACTATACTATGGCTACACCTTC. Its translation is CASSPELPLYYGYTF.

The rearrangement links TRBV7-8 to TRBJ2-1; D ambiguous. The CDR3 is 16 amino acids. Trimming stripped 1 base from V and 4 bases from J, with 14 bases between. The germline gives CDR1 SGHVS, CDR2 FQNEAQ. Here the CDR3 DNA reads TGTGCCAGCAGCTTAGGGGTCGTGGGCTTATACAATGAGCAGTTCTTC. Its protein product is CASSLGVVGLYNEQFF.

This clone came up once. The chain uses TRBV6-9 and TRBJ2-3; the D gene is possibly TRBD2 (5 bases). The CDR3 sequence is 14 residues long. Germline values: CDR1 MNHGY, CDR2 SVAAGI. Trimming cost V 0 bases and J 5 bases, with 9 bases left between them. CDR3 amino acids: CASSYSDREDTQYF. As DNA, the CDR3 is TGTGCCAGCAGTTATTCCGACCGGGAAGATACGCAGTATTTT.

The chain joins TRBV5-1 to TRBJ2-1; TRBD1 matches at 9 bases. There are 18 residues in the CDR3. Germline values: CDR1 SGHRS, CDR2 YFSETQ. The trim removed 0 bases at V and 1 base at J, leaving 8 bases unmatched. In DNA, the CDR3 is TGCGCCAGCAGCTTGGGCCCCCTAGGACAGGGGTCCTACAATGAGCAGTTCTTC. This codes for CASSLGPLGQGSYNEQFF.

The chain couples TRBV19 to TRBJ1-2; TRBD1 is a possible D gene (5 bases). Germline values: CDR1 LNHDA, CDR2 SQIVND (reference sequence). CDR3 length: 15 residues. V was pared by 6 bases and J by 12 bases, with 26 bases between. CDR3 bases: TGTGCCAGTAGGCCGGCATCCGGGGGGACTGAACATAACACCTTC. It codes for CASRPASGGTEHNTF.

V is TRBV7-2 and J is TRBJ2-3; 9 positions match TRBD2. CDR3 length: 15 amino acids. Germline V lookup: CDR1 SGHTA, CDR2 FQGNSA. V shed 1 base and J 11 bases; nucleotides not matched to a gene: 10. Here the CDR3 reads CASSLGAGGPLGQYF. In DNA, the CDR3 is TGTGCCAGCAGCTTAGGGGCGGGAGGGCCCTTAGGGCAGTATTTT. Filled out from reference TRBV7-2 and TRBJ2-3, the complete variable domain reads GAGVSQSPSNKVTEKGKDVELRCDPISGHTALYWYRQSLGQGLEFLIYFQGNSAPDKSGLPSDRFSAERTGGSVSTLTIQRTQQEDSAVYLCASSLGAGGPLGQYFGPGTRLTVL.

The chain links TRBV7-8 to TRBJ2-1; D is uncertain. Germline V gene data show CDR1 as SGHVS and CDR2 as FQNEAQ. V lost 2 bases, J lost 0 bases, and 8 bases lay in between. This CDR3 has 15 residues. This CDR3 reads CASSLSTPSYNEQFF. CDR3 coding DNA: TGTGCCAGCAGCTTAAGCACCCCCTCCTACAATGAGCAGTTCTTC. Combining the CDR3 with reference TRBV7-8 and TRBJ2-1 gives the whole variable domain GAGVSQSPRYKVAKRGQDVALRCDPISGHVSLFWYQQALGQGPEFLTYFQNEAQLDKSGLPSDRFFAERPEGSVSTLKIQRTQQEDSAVYLCASSLSTPSYNEQFFGPGTRLTVL.

V gene TRBV15 combines with J gene TRBJ2-1; the match to TRBD1 covers 9 bases. This CDR3 is 16 amino acids long. From germline, CDR1 is LNHNV and CDR2 YYDKDF (reference sequence). The V segment lost 3 bases and the J segment 4 bases; nucleotides outside the gene matches: 7. CDR3 in amino acids: CATSRGTGWSYNEQFF. CDR3 nucleotide sequence: TGTGCCACCAGCAGGGGGACAGGGTGGTCATACAATGAGCAGTTCTTC.